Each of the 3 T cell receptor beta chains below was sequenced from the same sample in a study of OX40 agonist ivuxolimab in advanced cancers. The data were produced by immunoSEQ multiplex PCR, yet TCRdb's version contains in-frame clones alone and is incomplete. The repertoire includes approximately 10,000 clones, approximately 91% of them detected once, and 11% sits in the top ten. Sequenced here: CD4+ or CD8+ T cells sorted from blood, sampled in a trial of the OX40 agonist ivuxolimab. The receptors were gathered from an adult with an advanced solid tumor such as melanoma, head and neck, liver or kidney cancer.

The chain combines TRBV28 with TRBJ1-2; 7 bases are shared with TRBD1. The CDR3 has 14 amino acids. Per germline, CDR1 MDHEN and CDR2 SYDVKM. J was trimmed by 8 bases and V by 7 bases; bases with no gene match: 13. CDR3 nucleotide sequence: TGTGCCAGCACTCTCGGAGGGGGCAGGGGCGGCTACACCTTC. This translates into CASTLGGGRGGYTF.

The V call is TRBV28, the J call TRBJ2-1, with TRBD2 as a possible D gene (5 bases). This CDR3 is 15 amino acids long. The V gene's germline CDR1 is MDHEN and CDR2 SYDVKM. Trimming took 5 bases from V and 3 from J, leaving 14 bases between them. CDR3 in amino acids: CASSGVRLHYNEQFF. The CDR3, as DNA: TGTGCCAGCAGTGGGGTCCGACTACACTACAATGAGCAGTTCTTC. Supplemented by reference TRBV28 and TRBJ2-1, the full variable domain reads DVKVTQSSRYLVKRTGEKVFLECVQDMDHENMFWYRQDPGLGLRLIYFSYDVKMKEKGDIPEGYSVSREKKERFSLILESASTNQTSMYLCASSGVRLHYNEQFFGPGTRLTVL.

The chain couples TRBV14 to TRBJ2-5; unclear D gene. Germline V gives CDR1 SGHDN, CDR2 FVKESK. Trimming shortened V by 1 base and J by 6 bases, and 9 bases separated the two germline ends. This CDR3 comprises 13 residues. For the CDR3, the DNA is TGTGCCAGCAGCCAAGTAGGGATCCAGACCCAGTACTTC. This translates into CASSQVGIQTQYF.